One and the same sample provided the 12 T cell receptor beta chains below, sequenced in a study of T cell responses to AZD1222 COVID-19 vaccine. Here immunoSEQ multiplex PCR was the method, and the copy in TCRdb shows in-frame clones only, minus some. The profile covers around 78,000 clones, with roughly nine tenths appearing a single time and 4.2% taken by the ten largest. Specimen: peripheral blood, collected on day 0 of AZD1222 vaccination. The receptors here all came from an adult in good health.

The chain recombines TRBV6-5 with TRBJ1-6, with D uncertain. Germline V gene data show CDR1 as MNHEY and CDR2 as SVGAGI. The CDR3 consists of 14 residues. V was shortened by 4 bases and J by 10 bases, with 14 bases between the two germline ends. In DNA, the CDR3 is TGTGCCAGCAGTTTCGTGGGAAATAGGTCACCCCTCCACTTT. It yields the protein CASSFVGNRSPLHF.

The genes are TRBV30 and TRBJ1-2; D is uncertain. The germline gives CDR1 GTSNPN, CDR2 SVGIG (reference sequence). The CDR3 is made up of 11 amino acids. Trimming left V 3 bases short and J 3 bases short, with 5 bases between. The CDR3 nucleotides are TGTGCCTGGAGCGCTGACTATGGCTACACCTTC. This translates into CAWSADYGYTF.

This sequence joins TRBV9 and TRBJ2-3, with 8 bases identical to TRBD1. CDR3 length: 14 amino acids. Losses at the gene ends were 5 bases for V and 3 bases for J; bases not matched to a gene: 5. Germline V gene lookup returns CDR1 SGDLS and CDR2 YYNGEE. The CDR3 loop reads CASSRQGATDTQYF. CDR3 nucleotides: TGTGCCAGCAGTAGGCAGGGGGCGACAGATACGCAGTATTTT. Complete variable domain (other parts from reference TRBV9 and TRBJ2-3): DSGVTQTPKHLITATGQRVTLRCSPRSGDLSVYWYQQSLDQGLQFLIQYYNGEERAKGNILERFSAQQFPDLHSELNLSSLELGDSALYFCASSRQGATDTQYFGPGTRLTVL.

A note on this clone: The identical CDR3 is also encoded by other nucleotide sequences in the sample. The chain couples TRBV11-3 to TRBJ1-2; no firm D call. Deletions cut 4 bases from V and 6 bases from J, with 9 bases between. The germline V gene encodes CDR1 SGHNT and CDR2 YENEEA. This CDR3 has 12 residues. CDR3: CASSSSGDGYTF. Here the CDR3 DNA reads TGTGCCAGCAGCTCGAGTGGGGATGGCTACACCTTC.

This rearrangement joins TRBV7-3 to TRBJ1-1; 7 nucleotides agree with TRBD1. The germline CDR1 and CDR2 sequences are SGHTA and FQGTGA. V was pared by 2 bases and J by 1 base, with 4 bases of the junction left unmatched. The CDR3 runs to 15 residues. The chain's CDR3 is CASSLLGGKNTEAFF. CDR3 bases: TGTGCCAGCAGCTTACTAGGGGGCAAGAACACTGAAGCTTTCTTT.

This chain connects TRBV7-9 to TRBJ1-2; 8 bases map to TRBD1. CDR3 size: 13 residues. The germline CDR1 and CDR2 sequences are SEHNR and FQNEAQ (reference sequence). V lost 3 bases, J lost 7 bases, and 4 bases stayed unmatched. The CDR3 reads CASSLAGGSGYTF. DNA of the CDR3: TGTGCCAGCAGCTTGGCAGGGGGCTCTGGCTACACCTTC.

The CDR3 nucleotides read TGTGCCAGCAGGAAGGATCAGGGCCCAGATACGCAGTATTTT. Residues: CASRKDQGPDTQYF. The chain links TRBV7-6 to TRBJ2-3; D possibly corresponds to TRBD1 (5 bases). V was cut by 6 bases and J by 4 bases, with 14 bases left in between. The CDR3 has 14 amino acids. The germline V gene encodes CDR1 SGHVS and CDR2 FNYEAQ.

This clone has more than one count but fewer than ten. This chain connects TRBV11-2 to TRBJ1-4; tentatively, D is TRBD1 (6 bases). CDR1 is SGHAT and CDR2 is FQNNGV in the germline V gene. This CDR3 contains 17 residues. The V gene lost 4 bases and the J gene lost 0 bases, with 15 bases spanning the gap. The CDR3 nucleotides read TGTGCCAGCAGCTCGACAGGCACCCTCTCAACTAATGAAAAACTGTTTTTT. This sequence encodes CASSSTGTLSTNEKLFF.

The V call is TRBV25-1, the J call TRBJ2-1; D remains unclear. Germline V gene sequence: CDR1 MGHDK, CDR2 SYGVNS. There are 13 residues in the CDR3. Trimming cost V 2 bases and J 4 bases, with 6 bases left between them. The CDR3 sequence: CASSETAYNEQFF. CDR3 nucleotide sequence: TGTGCCAGCAGTGAAACTGCTTACAATGAGCAGTTCTTC.

The chain carries TRBV5-1 and TRBJ1-1, with D possibly TRBD1 on 5 matching bases. This CDR3 has 15 residues. V was clipped by 4 bases and J by 2 bases, with 15 bases between them. CDR1 is SGHRS and CDR2 is YFSETQ in the germline V gene. The CDR3 region has the DNA TGCGCCAGCAGCGGAGCGGGGACTGGCAACACTGAAGCTTTCTTT. Protein: CASSGAGTGNTEAFF.

V gene TRBV3-1 (or the pseudogene TRBV3-2) combines with J gene TRBJ1-6; D is undetermined. This CDR3 region has 15 residues. V lost 5 bases, J lost 7 bases, and 15 bases lay in between. The germline CDR1 and CDR2 sequences are LGHDT and YNNKEL (reference sequence). CDR3 DNA sequence: TGTGCCAGCAGCGAGGAATGGGTGATGAATTCACCCCTCCACTTT. It is translated as CASSEEWVMNSPLHF.

This chain joins TRBV5-1 and TRBJ1-2; no clear D. The germline gives CDR1 SGHRS, CDR2 YFSETQ. Trimming removed 0 bases from V and 3 bases from J, with 12 bases in between. The CDR3 totals 15 residues. CDR3 in amino acids: CASSLGGFPDYGYTF. The CDR3 region has the DNA TGCGCCAGCAGCTTGGGTGGGTTTCCGGACTATGGCTACACCTTC.